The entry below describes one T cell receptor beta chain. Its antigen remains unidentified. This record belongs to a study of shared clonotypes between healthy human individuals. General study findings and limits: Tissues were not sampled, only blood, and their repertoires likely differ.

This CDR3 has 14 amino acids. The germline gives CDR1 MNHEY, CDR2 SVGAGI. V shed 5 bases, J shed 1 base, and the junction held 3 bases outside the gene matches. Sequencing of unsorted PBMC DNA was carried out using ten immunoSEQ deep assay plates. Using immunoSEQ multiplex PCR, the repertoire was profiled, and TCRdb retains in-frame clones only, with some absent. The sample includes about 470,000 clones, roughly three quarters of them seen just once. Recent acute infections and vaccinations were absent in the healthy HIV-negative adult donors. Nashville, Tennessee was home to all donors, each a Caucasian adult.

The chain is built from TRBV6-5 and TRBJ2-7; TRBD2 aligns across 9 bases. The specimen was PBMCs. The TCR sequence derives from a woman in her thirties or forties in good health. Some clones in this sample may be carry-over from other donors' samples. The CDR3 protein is CASSRSGRSYEQYF. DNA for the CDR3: TGTGCCAGCAGTCGTAGCGGGAGATCCTACGAGCAGTACTTC.